This T cell receptor beta chain was identified during a study of cytomegalovirus exposure and HLA in healthy donors. Study details: The same platform used for the approximately 700 first-cohort repertoires was also used for the 120 validation repertoires, as a later analysis reported.

Study outcomes and limitations: Usually a TCR sequence was rare, but some public TCRs were found in many donors. Diagnosis of cytomegalovirus status made by the classifier reportedly showed high specificity and sensitivity.

Trimming shortened V by 1 base and J by 6 bases, and 13 bases separated the two germline ends. Germline assignment: CDR1 SGHRS and CDR2 YFSETQ. CDR3 length equals 14 residues. Points on this clone: As yet, its antigen is unknown.

Produced via immunoSEQ multiplex PCR; TCRdb's table is partial and in-frame only. The sample yields approximately 160,000 clones, around 92% seen once. Sequences were obtained from PBMCs. The TCR was taken from a man aged 18 to 29 in good health and CMV-seropositive. The chain couples TRBV5-1 to TRBJ1-2, with D perhaps TRBD1 (5 bases). CDR3 sequence (DNA): TGCGCCAGCAGCTTGTCCCAGGGATATGATGGCTACACCTTC. As protein: CASSLSQGYDGYTF.